The present TCR beta chain was sequenced within a study of CD8+CD57+ T cells in acquired aplastic anemia. The template used for profiling TCR beta VDJ and CDR3 was genomic DNA. Via MiXCR, TCRdb re-called the reads, giving one row per CDR3 protein. The sample holds 80,000 or so distinct CDR3 sequences; 40% to 50% are singletons and the top ten take approximately 70%. The CDR3 sequence is 13 residues long. The V gene end was trimmed by 3 bases and the J gene end by 4 bases; junction bases not matched to a gene: 5. Germline CDR1 DFQATT, CDR2 SNEGSKA (reference sequence). The source of this sequence is a human donor in good health, serving as a control. The rearrangement links TRBV20-1 to TRBJ1-2; 7 bases agree with TRBD1. The sample taken for sequencing was sorted CD4+, CD8+, or CD8+CD57+ T cells (not recorded which) from PBMCs. The DNA for the CDR3 is TGCAGTGCTAGGGGGGACAGCGTCTATGGCTACACCTTC. This sequence encodes CSARGDSVYGYTF.